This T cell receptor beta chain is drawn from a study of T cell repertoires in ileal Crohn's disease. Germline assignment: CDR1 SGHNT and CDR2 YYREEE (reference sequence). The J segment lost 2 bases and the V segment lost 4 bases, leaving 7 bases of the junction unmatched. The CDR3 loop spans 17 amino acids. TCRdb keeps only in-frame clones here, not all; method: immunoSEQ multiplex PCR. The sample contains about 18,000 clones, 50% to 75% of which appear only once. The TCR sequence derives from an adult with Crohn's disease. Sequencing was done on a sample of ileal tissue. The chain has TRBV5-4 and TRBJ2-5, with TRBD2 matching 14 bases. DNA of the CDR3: TGTGCCAGCAGCCCGCCGGGACTAGCGGGAGCTCAAGAGACCCAGTACTTC. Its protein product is CASSPPGLAGAQETQYF.